These T cell receptor beta chains were read from a single sample in a study of cytomegalovirus exposure and HLA in healthy donors. Produced via immunoSEQ multiplex PCR; TCRdb's table is partial and in-frame only. This table has approximately 220,000 clones, over 65% appearing once. Sequenced sample: PBMCs. Receptor source: a man between 18 and 29 years old in good health and CMV-seronegative. Both conserved end residues are part of each CDR3. The order of the fields is V gene, CDR3 length, D gene, J gene, clone size, CDR3 DNA, CDR3 protein. The D gene is left open where the match is weak. Clone size is stated in some rows and not others, as once, few, many or a class when expanded.

>TRBV6-1|14|TRBD1|TRBJ1-4|once
TGTGCCAGCAGGGACTTGACAGGGGGGGAAAAACTGTTTTTT
CASRDLTGGEKLFF
>TRBV7-2|15|TRBD2|TRBJ2-7|once
TGTGCCAGCAGCTTACTAGCGGGAGGTTCGGGGGAGCAGTACTTC
CASSLLAGGSGEQYF
>TRBV2|14|TRBD1|TRBJ1-1|NA
TGTGCCAGCAGTCCCCAGGGGGTGAACACTGAAGCTTTCTTT
CASSPQGVNTEAFF
>TRBV7-3|14|NA|TRBJ2-5|NA
TGTGCCAGCAGCCCAGGCGGGGCGCGGGAGACCCAGTACTTC
CASSPGGARETQYF
>TRBV20-1|10|NA|TRBJ2-1|NA
TGCAGTGCTAGCGACAATGAGCAGTTCTTC
CSASDNEQFF
>TRBV30|13|NA|TRBJ1-1|few
TGTGCCTGGAGTGTACCAGGGCGAACTGAAGCTTTCTTT
CAWSVPGRTEAFF
>TRBV19|14|NA|TRBJ2-5|NA
TGTGCCAGTAGTAAACGGGGAGGGGGAGAGACCCAGTACTTC
CASSKRGGGETQYF
>TRBV7-2|15|NA|TRBJ2-1|NA
TGTGCCAGCAGCTTGACAAGGGACTCCAGGAATGAGCAGTTCTTC
CASSLTRDSRNEQFF
>TRBV28|18|TRBD1|TRBJ1-2|few
TGTGCCAGCAGAGCATCCGGGACAGGGGAACGCGTGGGGCTTGGCTACACCTTC
CASRASGTGERVGLGYTF
>TRBV28|15|NA|TRBJ1-1|NA
TGTGCCAGCAGTTTATTGGCGGTGATGAACACTGAAGCTTTCTTT
CASSLLAVMNTEAFF
>TRBV6-5|13|NA|TRBJ1-5|NA
TGTGCCAGCAGTTACTCCAAAAATCAGCCCCAGCATTTT
CASSYSKNQPQHF
>TRBV9|16|NA|TRBJ2-7|NA
TGTGCCAGCAGTGTCCAGGGGCAAGCGGACCGCTACGAGCAGTACTTC
CASSVQGQADRYEQYF
>TRBV18|16|NA|TRBJ1-3|NA
TGTGCCAGCTCGGCGGATACGCCGCGGGCTGGAAACACCATATATTTT
CASSADTPRAGNTIYF
>TRBV5-6|18|TRBD1|TRBJ1-4|NA
TGTGCCAGCAGCTTGGGAGGGGGCCCCCCTACAACTAATGAAAAACTGTTTTTT
CASSLGGGPPTTNEKLFF
>TRBV2|14|TRBD1|TRBJ1-2|NA
TGTGCCAGCAGACAGGACAGGGGCGAAAATGGCTACACCTTC
CASRQDRGENGYTF
>TRBV28|17|TRBD2|TRBJ2-1|NA
TGTGCCAGCAGTCGGACTAGCGGGAGAAGGGGCCACAATGAGCAGTTCTTC
CASSRTSGRRGHNEQFF
>TRBV27|15|TRBD1|TRBJ2-1|NA
TGTGCCAGCAGTTGGGCGGGACAGGGTTACAATGAGCAGTTCTTC
CASSWAGQGYNEQFF
>TRBV30|14|NA|TRBJ2-2|NA
TGTGCCTGGAGTGCTAATGAGAACACCGGGGAGCTGTTTTTT
CAWSANENTGELFF
>TRBV10-2|16|TRBD1|TRBJ2-1|NA
TGCGCCAGCAGTGACACCCGGGACAGGGGTGACAATGAGCAGTTCTTC
CASSDTRDRGDNEQFF